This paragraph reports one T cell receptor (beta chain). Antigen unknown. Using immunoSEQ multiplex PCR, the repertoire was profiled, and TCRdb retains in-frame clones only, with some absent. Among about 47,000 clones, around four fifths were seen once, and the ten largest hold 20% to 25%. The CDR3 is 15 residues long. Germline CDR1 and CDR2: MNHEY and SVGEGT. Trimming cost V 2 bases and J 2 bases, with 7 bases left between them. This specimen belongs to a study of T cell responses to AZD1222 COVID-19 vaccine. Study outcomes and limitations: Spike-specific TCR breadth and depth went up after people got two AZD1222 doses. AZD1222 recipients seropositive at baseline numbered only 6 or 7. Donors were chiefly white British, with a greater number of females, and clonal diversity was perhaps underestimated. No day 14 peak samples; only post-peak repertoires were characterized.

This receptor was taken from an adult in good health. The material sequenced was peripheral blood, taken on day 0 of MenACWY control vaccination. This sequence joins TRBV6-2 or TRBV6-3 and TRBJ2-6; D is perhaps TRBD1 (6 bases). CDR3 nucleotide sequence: TGTGCCAGCAGTTACGAGGGGGCTGGGGCCAACGTCCTGACTTTC. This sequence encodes CASSYEGAGANVLTF.